The 30 T cell receptor beta chains in this list originate from one sample, sequenced in a study of CD8 T cells in ankylosing spondylitis. In TCRdb, the 5' RACE reads were re-called with MiXCR into one record per CDR3 protein. Of 150,000 to 200,000 distinct CDR3 sequences listed, approximately 10% were seen once; the top ten hold approximately 32%. The sample consisted of blood, either unsorted or a sorted T cell fraction (not recorded which). All receptors come from a male donor with ankylosing spondylitis or in good health (not recorded which).

This clonotype was seen many times. The rearrangement joins TRBV6-5 to TRBJ1-5, with TRBD1 as a possible D gene (6 bases). In germline, CDR1 is MNHEY, CDR2 SVGAGI. The V and J ends lost 2 bases and 6 bases respectively, with 11 bases between them. The CDR3 loop spans 14 amino acids. The CDR3 loop reads CASSYEAGAQPQHF. In DNA, the CDR3 is TGTGCCAGCAGTTACGAGGCAGGGGCTCAGCCCCAGCATTTT.

This clonotype was found many times. In nucleotides, the CDR3 is TGTGCCAGCAGGGGGGACAAGAACACTGAAGCTTTCTTT. It is translated as CASRGDKNTEAFF. The chain links TRBV12-3 or TRBV12-4 to TRBJ1-1, with D tentatively TRBD1 (6 bases). There are 13 residues in the CDR3. V was pared by 6 bases and J by 1 base, with 9 bases between.

This clonotype was counted only a few times. This chain uses TRBV7-9 with TRBJ1-2, with 8 bases lining up with TRBD1. This CDR3 has 13 amino acids. V was pared by 5 bases and J by 3 bases, with 2 bases of the junction left unmatched. Germline CDR1 reads SEHNR; CDR2 reads FQNEAQ (reference sequence). This CDR3 is CASSPGQDYGYTF. CDR3 in DNA: TGTGCCAGCAGCCCGGGACAGGACTATGGCTACACCTTC.

As regards this clonotype: A much larger clone differs from this one at a single base, so this may be a read error. V is TRBV11-2 and J is TRBJ2-7; 7 nucleotides match TRBD2. The CDR3 loop spans 14 amino acids. The ends lost 1 base at V and 6 bases at J; junction bases unmatched: 6. The V gene's germline CDR1 is SGHAT and CDR2 FQNNGV. Here the CDR3 reads CASSLGRGDCEQYF. CDR3 bases: TGTGCCAGCAGCTTAGGACGGGGGGACTGCGAGCAGTACTTC.

The sample holds many counts of this clonotype. This CDR3 is CASSFGTGFNEKLFF. Written as DNA, the CDR3 is TGTGCCAGCAGCTTCGGGACAGGATTTAATGAAAAACTGTTTTTT. The chain employs TRBV7-6 and TRBJ1-4; 8 bases are shared with TRBD1. The ends lost 3 bases at V and 4 bases at J; junction bases unmatched: 4. Germline values: CDR1 SGHVS, CDR2 FNYEAQ. This CDR3 contains 15 residues.

This clonotype was seen only a few times. The rearrangement joins TRBV5-1 to TRBJ2-3, with 11 bases lining up with TRBD2. V was pared by 2 bases and J by 5 bases, with 7 bases of the junction left unmatched. The germline V gene encodes CDR1 SGHRS and CDR2 YFSETQ. There are 16 residues in the CDR3. The CDR3 coding sequence is TGCGCCAGCAGCTTTAGCGGGAGGGCCGTGGGAGATACGCAGTATTTT. Its translation: CASSFSGRAVGDTQYF.

The CDR3 sequence: CASSFVVHYEQYF. Here the CDR3 DNA reads TGTGCCAGCAGTTTTGTTGTTCATTACGAGCAGTACTTC. The chain has TRBV28 and TRBJ2-7; no reliable D call. This CDR3 has 13 residues. V was trimmed by 3 bases and J by 4 bases, leaving 10 bases between them. Germline CDR1 and CDR2: MDHEN and SYDVKM.

This clonotype was picked up a small number of times. The chain carries TRBV20-1 and TRBJ1-4; D not resolved. The ends were cut back, 3 bases at V and 8 bases at J, with 13 bases in the middle. In germline, CDR1 is DFQATT, CDR2 SNEGSKA (reference sequence). The CDR3 has 13 amino acids. In nucleotides, the CDR3 is TGCAGTGCTAGGGCCCCGGCGGGGGAAAAACTGTTTTTT. As protein: CSARAPAGEKLFF.

This clonotype was detected only a few times. The chain's CDR3 is CASSGEGRSTDTQYF. The DNA for the CDR3 is TGCGCCAGCAGCGGAGAGGGCCGTAGCACAGATACGCAGTATTTT. V and J are TRBV5-1 and TRBJ2-3, with a weak D call TRBD2 (5 bases). Trimming left V 4 bases short and J 0 bases short, with 12 bases between. CDR1 and CDR2 (germline): SGHRS, YFSETQ. The CDR3 sequence is 15 residues long.

This clonotype was found many times. The V call is TRBV6-2 or TRBV6-3, the J call TRBJ2-7; TRBD1 aligns across 9 bases. V lost 5 bases, J lost 0 bases, and 8 bases stayed unmatched. Germline-derived CDR1 and CDR2 are MNHEY and SVGEGT. The CDR3 has 16 amino acids. The DNA for the CDR3 is TGTGCCAGCAGTCTCCCCGGGACAGGGATCTCCTACGAGCAGTACTTC. It codes for CASSLPGTGISYEQYF.

This clonotype was seen a few times. The V gene is TRBV7-2, the J gene TRBJ2-7, with D tentatively TRBD1 (6 bases). CDR3 length equals 14 residues. CDR1 is SGHTA and CDR2 is FQGNSA in the germline V gene. Trimming took 1 base from V and 4 from J, leaving 11 bases between them. CDR3 sequence: CASSLGAGVYEQYF. As DNA, the CDR3 is TGTGCCAGCAGCTTAGGGGCAGGGGTGTACGAGCAGTACTTC.

This clonotype showed up just a few times. This rearrangement joins TRBV2 to TRBJ2-1; D is possibly TRBD2 (7 bases). Deletions cut 6 bases from V and 10 bases from J, with 13 bases between. Germline V gene data show CDR1 as SNHLY and CDR2 as FYNNEI. This CDR3 is built from 12 residues. The CDR3: CASRGGAVEQFF. CDR3 bases: TGTGCCAGCAGGGGGGGGGCAGTGGAGCAGTTCTTC.

This clonotype was seen ten or more times. The genes are TRBV3-1 and TRBJ1-1; a weak D match, TRBD1 (6 bases). Germline lookup yields CDR1 LGHDT and CDR2 YNNKEL (reference sequence). The V end lost 9 bases, the J end lost 2 bases, and 19 bases lay between the germline ends. CDR3 length: 15 residues. In DNA form, the CDR3 reads TGTGCCAGGACCCAAGGGCAGGGGCTTAACACTGAAGCTTTCTTT. Residues: CARTQGQGLNTEAFF.

The V and J genes are TRBV10-1 and TRBJ1-5; D is unclear. The V and J ends lost 1 base and 6 bases respectively, with 10 bases between them. The CDR3 totals 14 residues. Germline lookup yields CDR1 WNHNN and CDR2 SYGVQD (reference sequence). Here the CDR3 reads CASSEYRSGQPQHF. The CDR3 DNA reads TGCGCCAGCAGTGAGTACCGATCCGGTCAGCCCCAGCATTTT.

This clonotype was counted only a few times. The V gene is TRBV4-1, the J gene TRBJ1-4; weak D call: TRBD1 (6 bases). The CDR3 extends over 17 amino acids. Germline V gene sequence: CDR1 MGHRA, CDR2 YSYEKL. With 0 bases removed from V and 2 bases from J, the gap between germline ends came to 13 bases. The CDR3 loop is CASSQDPGADTNEKLFF. CDR3 bases: TGCGCCAGCAGCCAAGATCCGGGGGCAGATACTAATGAAAAACTGTTTTTT.

The table lists this clonotype with many counts. The chain recombines TRBV6-6 with TRBJ1-1; D is unresolved. The V gene's germline CDR1 is MNHNY and CDR2 SVGAGI (reference sequence). The CDR3 covers 11 residues. The V and J ends lost 7 bases and 5 bases respectively, with 8 bases between them. The CDR3 spells CASTETTEAFF. The CDR3 coding sequence is TGTGCCAGCACCGAGACGACTGAAGCTTTCTTT.

The sample holds many counts of this clonotype. One end of the junction varies from germline; a read error may be responsible. Written as DNA, the CDR3 is TGTGCCAACAGCCAAGTTAGAAGGTCACCCCTCCACTTT. Translation gives CANSQVRRSPLHF. V gene TRBV14 combines with J gene TRBJ1-6; D gene uncertain. Looked up from germline, CDR1 is SGHDN and CDR2 is FVKESK. The CDR3 loop spans 13 amino acids. Full variable domain (remainder filled in from reference TRBV14 and TRBJ1-6): EAGVTQFPSHSVIEKGQTVTLRCDPISGHDNLYWYRRVMGKEIKFLLHFVKESKQDESGMPNNRFLAERTGGTYSTLKVQPAELEDSGVYFCANSQVRRSPLHFGNGTRLTVT.

This clonotype was observed many times. CDR3 nucleotides: TGTGCCAGCAGCTTTTATAGCAATCAGCCCCAGCATTTT. Protein sequence: CASSFYSNQPQHF. The chain links TRBV12-3 or TRBV12-4 to TRBJ1-5, with D unresolved. CDR3 length equals 13 residues. The V and J ends lost 6 bases and 0 bases respectively, with 6 bases between them.

This clonotype has a count of ten or more. Germline and junction disagree at one end, which may indicate a read error. CDR3 bases: TGCAGTGCAAGAGGGGTCCTTACGAATCAGCCCCAGCATTTT. This gives the protein CSARGVLTNQPQHF. The rearrangement joins TRBV20-1 to TRBJ1-5; possible D gene TRBD1, 5 bases. The V gene's germline CDR1 is DFQATT and CDR2 SNEGSKA (reference sequence). The CDR3 is 14 residues long.

This clonotype occurred many times. This chain joins TRBV5-1 and TRBJ2-1; TRBD2 aligns across 13 bases. The V gene end was trimmed by 3 bases and the J gene end by 8 bases; junction bases not matched to a gene: 2. The germline gives CDR1 SGHRS, CDR2 YFSETQ. This CDR3 has 14 amino acids. The CDR3 DNA reads TGCGCCAGCAGCTCGGGACTAGCGGGACATGAGCAGTTCTTC. Its translation is CASSSGLAGHEQFF.

This clonotype has only a few counts. V gene TRBV20-1 combines with J gene TRBJ2-2, with TRBD2 matching over 8 bases. Trimming removed 5 bases from V and 4 bases from J; junction bases left unmatched: 9. The CDR3 spans 15 residues. Germline V lookup: CDR1 DFQATT, CDR2 SNEGSKA (reference sequence). In nucleotides, the CDR3 is TGCAGTGCTGGGACCGGGACTAGAGGCACCGGGGAGCTGTTTTTT. It yields the protein CSAGTGTRGTGELFF.

This clonotype showed up many times. The chain couples TRBV2 to TRBJ2-3; TRBD1 matches at 8 bases. V trimming: 6 bases; J trimming: 6 bases; junction bases outside the gene matches: 11. CDR3 length: 15 residues. Per the germline V gene, CDR1 is SNHLY and CDR2 is FYNNEI. CDR3 amino acids: CASRPDRAGWDTQYF. The CDR3 bases are TGTGCCAGCAGGCCGGACAGGGCGGGTTGGGATACGCAGTATTTT.

This rearrangement joins TRBV6-1 to TRBJ2-5, with 9 bases identical to TRBD1. Germline V gene data show CDR1 as MNHNS and CDR2 as SASEGT. V shed 4 bases and J 4 bases; nucleotides not matched to a gene: 10. The CDR3 consists of 16 residues. CDR3 bases: TGTGCCAGCAGTGCATTAACAGGGGGCGAAGGAGAGACCCAGTACTTC. Protein: CASSALTGGEGETQYF.

In its sample, this clonotype was seen a few times. The V and J genes are TRBV20-1 and TRBJ2-6, with D unresolved. Per germline, CDR1 DFQATT and CDR2 SNEGSKA (reference sequence). V gave up 6 bases and J gave up 4 bases, with 16 bases separating them. The CDR3 is made up of 15 amino acids. CDR3 sequence (DNA): TGCAGTGCGAAAAGTGGCGAGCCCGGGGCCAACGTCCTGACTTTC. This translates into CSAKSGEPGANVLTF.

This clonotype showed up many times. The V and J genes are TRBV5-1 and TRBJ1-1, with D possibly TRBD1 on 5 matching bases. Germline-derived CDR1 and CDR2 are SGHRS and YFSETQ. V lost 0 bases to trimming and J lost 6 bases, with 12 bases between them. The CDR3 loop spans 14 amino acids. The DNA for the CDR3 is TGCGCCAGCAGCTTGGAACCCCGGGACGCTGAAGCTTTCTTT. Translating it yields CASSLEPRDAEAFF.

The sample holds many counts of this clonotype. The J gene is TRBJ2-3, the V gene TRBV10-3, with 8 bases matching TRBD1. From germline, CDR1 is ENHRY and CDR2 SYGVKD. The CDR3 contains 14 residues. Trimming cost V 5 bases and J 3 bases; bases outside gene matches: 4. This CDR3 is CAISPRQGTDTQYF. The CDR3, as DNA: TGTGCCATCAGTCCGCGACAGGGGACAGATACGCAGTATTTT.

V usage is TRBV4-3 and J usage is TRBJ2-2, with no clear D. This CDR3 spans 16 amino acids. In germline, CDR1 is LGHNA, CDR2 YSLEER. The germline V and J ends were trimmed by 4 bases and 6 bases, with 18 bases remaining between them. DNA of the CDR3: TGCGCCAGCAGCCCAAGACTGGTCCCTCAGGCCGGGGAGCTGTTTTTT. This gives the protein CASSPRLVPQAGELFF.

This clonotype occurred many times. This sequence joins TRBV7-8 and TRBJ2-5; 11 bases are a match to TRBD2. Germline V gene data show CDR1 as SGHVS and CDR2 as FQNEAQ. The length of the CDR3 is 16 residues. V dropped 6 bases and J dropped 3; count of bases not matched to a gene: 9. The CDR3 bases are TGTGCCAGCAGTCACCTTTTACTAGCGGGGGAAGAGACCCAGTACTTC. It encodes CASSHLLLAGEETQYF.

By share of the sample, this clonotype is large. The J gene is TRBJ2-7, the V gene TRBV13; D gene uncertain. CDR1 and CDR2 from the germline V gene are PRHDT and FYEKMQ (reference sequence). V was clipped by 5 bases and J by 4 bases, with 18 bases between them. This CDR3 is 15 amino acids long. The CDR3 sequence: CASSAAPDGSYEQYF. CDR3 DNA: TGTGCCAGCAGCGCCGCCCCGGACGGATCTTACGAGCAGTACTTC.

This clonotype was seen at least ten times. The chain couples TRBV2 to TRBJ2-1; perhaps TRBD2 as D (7 bases). V gave up 5 bases and J gave up 7 bases, with 15 bases separating them. There are 14 residues in the CDR3. Germline-derived CDR1 and CDR2 are SNHLY and FYNNEI. The CDR3, as DNA: TGTGCCAGCAGTCCGGGGGGCTCGGGTAATGAGCAGTTCTTC. It specifies CASSPGGSGNEQFF.